The rows below give T cell receptor beta chains drawn from one sample of a study of long-term antiretroviral therapy in people with HIV. Clones were sequenced by immunoSEQ multiplex PCR, and TCRdb holds only the in-frame ones, with some missing. The sample holds around 20,000 clones, approximately 80% seen once. Sequenced material: unsorted PBMCs, taken 0.5 years before starting antiretroviral therapy. These receptors were taken from a man between 18 and 29 years old with HIV. Both conserved end residues are part of each CDR3. Fields, in order: D gene, clone size, J gene, V gene, CDR3 DNA, CDR3 protein. A D gene is named only where the DNA matches it firmly. Not all rows give a size; the values are once, few, many and, for expanded clones, a class.

>-|-|TRBJ2-7|TRBV7-9
TGTGCCAGCAGCTTCCAGGGACCCTCCTACGAGCAGTACTTC
CASSFQGPSYEQYF
>TRBD2|-|TRBJ2-1|TRBV19
TGTGCCAGTAGAGTGACTAGCGGGAGGGAGTCCTACAATGAGCAGTTCTTC
CASRVTSGRESYNEQFF
>-|-|TRBJ1-1|TRBV7-2
TGTGCCAGCAGCCAAGGTTTCACTGAAGCTTTCTTT
CASSQGFTEAFF
>-|few|TRBJ1-1|TRBV10-2
TGCGCCAGCAGTGAGGCTGGACAGTATGAAGCTTTCTTT
CASSEAGQYEAFF
>-|-|TRBJ2-1|TRBV7-6
TGTGCCAGCAGCTGGCGGACCCGGGAACAAAATGAGCAGTTCTTC
CASSWRTREQNEQFF
>-|once|TRBJ1-1|TRBV4-2
TGTGCCAGCAGCCAAACAGCAGGGGCCAGGGAGACTGAAGCTTTCTTT
CASSQTAGARETEAFF
>TRBD1|-|TRBJ2-2|TRBV6-6
TGTGCCAGCAGTCCCCCCCAGGGGGTAGGCGGGGAGCTGTTTTTT
CASSPPQGVGGELFF
>-|few|TRBJ2-1|TRBV19
TGTGCCAGTACTATAACAGGGCGCTCCTACAATGAGCAGTTCTTC
CASTITGRSYNEQFF
>-|few|TRBJ2-3|TRBV10-3
TGTGCCATCAGTGAGGGGGCGGGCACAGATACGCAGTATTTT
CAISEGAGTDTQYF
>TRBD2|-|TRBJ2-1|TRBV5-4
TGTGCCAGCAGCTTTTTTGGGCGGGAGGGCCCTGGGAGCTCCTACAATGAGCAGTTCTTC
CASSFFGREGPGSSYNEQFF
>TRBD2|-|TRBJ2-3|TRBV5-5
TGTGCCAGCAGCTCGACTAGCGGGGGGGCTAGGACAGATACGCAGTATTTT
CASSSTSGGARTDTQYF
>-|few|TRBJ1-3|TRBV14
TGTGCCAGCAGCCAAGACACTTGGGAGGGGACATATGGAAACACCATATATTTT
CASSQDTWEGTYGNTIYF
>-|-|TRBJ2-7|TRBV20-1
TGCAGTGCTCGGACTTCGGGGGAGCAGTACTTC
CSARTSGEQYF
>-|-|TRBJ1-1|TRBV7-7
TGTGCTAGCAGCTTAAGCCTTTCTACTGTGGCTTTCTTT
CASSLSLSTVAFF
>-|few|TRBJ2-2|TRBV9
TGTGCCAGCAGCGTAGAGCCGGCCACCGGGGAGCTGTTTTTT
CASSVEPATGELFF
>-|-|TRBJ2-5|TRBV5-8
TGTGCCAGCAGCCCGAGAGAGACCCAGTACTTC
CASSPRETQYF
>-|few|TRBJ2-1|TRBV7-2
TGTGCCAGCCTTTCGGTCCCCAATGAGCAGTTCTTC
CASLSVPNEQFF
>-|medium-sized|TRBJ1-5|TRBV27
TGTGCCAGCAGTTTATCGAAACCGACAGACTATAGCAATCAGCCCCAGCATTTT
CASSLSKPTDYSNQPQHF
>-|-|TRBJ2-1|TRBV6-5
TGTGCCAGCAGTATCAACCGGGACCCTTACAATGAGCAGTTCTTC
CASSINRDPYNEQFF
>TRBD2|-|TRBJ2-5|TRBV25-1
TGTGCCAGCAGTGCTCCAGGGAGCGGGAAAGAGACCCAGTACTTC
CASSAPGSGKETQYF
>-|few|TRBJ2-2|TRBV11-2
TGTGCCAGTTATGTATCCACCGGGGAGCTGTTTTTT
CASYVSTGELFF
>-|few|TRBJ1-1|TRBV19
TGTGCCAGTAGTATATCTCAGGATACTGAAGCTTTCTTT
CASSISQDTEAFF
>-|once|TRBJ1-2|TRBV27
TGTGCCAGCAGTTCCAAAGTGATGGGGACTAAAAACTATGGCTACACCTTC
CASSSKVMGTKNYGYTF
>-|few|TRBJ2-1|TRBV25-1
TGTGCCAGCAGTGAATCCCCCGCGGACGGCGGCTCCTACAATGAGCAGTTCTTC
CASSESPADGGSYNEQFF
>-|few|TRBJ2-7|TRBV13
TGTGCCAGCTGCAGGGACCCGCCCGGGGAGCAGTACTTC
CASCRDPPGEQYF
>TRBD2|-|TRBJ2-3|TRBV10-2
TGCGCCAGCAGACGAACAGGAACTAGCGGGCCCACAGATACGCAGTATTTT
CASRRTGTSGPTDTQYF
>TRBD1|-|TRBJ1-2|TRBV12-5
TGTGCTAGTGCCTGGGACAGATCTAACTATGGCTACACCTTC
CASAWDRSNYGYTF
>TRBD2|-|TRBJ2-7|TRBV27
TGTGCCAGCACTAACCATCCCAGCGGGGCAGGGAGGCGCGAGCAGTACTTC
CASTNHPSGAGRREQYF
>-|few|TRBJ2-7|TRBV7-6
TGTGCCAGCAGCTTAGCGGACAGCTACGAGCAGTACTTC
CASSLADSYEQYF
>-|-|TRBJ2-7|TRBV11-2
TGTGCCAGCAGCTTAGAGACTACCTACGAGCAGTACTTC
CASSLETTYEQYF
>TRBD1|-|TRBJ1-5|TRBV4-1
TGCGCCAGCAGCCAAGGGACAGGGAGTCCCGGCAATCAGCCCCAGCATTTT
CASSQGTGSPGNQPQHF
>-|-|TRBJ1-5|TRBV19
TGTGCCACCGAGGAGGGGTTAAGGGGCAATCAGCCCCAGCATTTT
CATEEGLRGNQPQHF
>TRBD2|-|TRBJ2-1|TRBV4-3
TGCGCCAGCAGCCAAGGTCTAGCGGGGGCAAGTGAGCAGTTCTTC
CASSQGLAGASEQFF